These 27 T cell receptor beta chains originate from one sample sequenced in a study of identical twins. MiXCR was run by TCRdb on the 5' RACE reads, yielding one entry per CDR3 protein. The table includes some 760,000 distinct CDR3 sequences, about 20% detected once. These data are also associated with another study on T cells expressing NK-cell markers.

The sample taken for sequencing was PBMCs. These receptors were collected from a woman aged 18 to 35 in good health.

The rearrangement links TRBV3-1 to TRBJ1-6; TRBD1 agrees at 12 bases. Trimming took 7 bases from V and 7 from J; bases not matched to a gene: 5. CDR1 and CDR2 (germline): LGHDT, YNNKEL (reference sequence). CDR3 length: 15 residues. This chain's CDR3 is CASTPGTGGNSPLHF. The CDR3 bases are TGTGCCAGCACCCCCGGGACAGGGGGCAATTCACCCCTCCACTTT.

Only a few counts were recorded for this clonotype. The chain joins TRBV5-6 to TRBJ2-2; the D gene is possibly TRBD1 (5 bases). Trimming left V 0 bases short and J 7 bases short, with 7 bases between. This CDR3 has 13 residues. Germline-derived CDR1 and CDR2 are SGHDT and YYEEEE. Written as DNA, the CDR3 is TGTGCCAGCAGCTTGGGACAGTACGGGGAGCTGTTTTTT. Its protein is CASSLGQYGELFF.

This clonotype was detected only a few times. This sequence joins TRBV27 and TRBJ2-2; 8 bases are shared with TRBD2. V was clipped by 3 bases and J by 5 bases; unmatched bases: 8. This CDR3 comprises 16 residues. Germline lookup yields CDR1 MNHEY and CDR2 SMNVEV (reference sequence). CDR3 sequence (DNA): TGTGCCAGCAGTTTTTACGGGGGGGCGGGGACCGGGGAGCTGTTTTTT. Translated, it gives CASSFYGGAGTGELFF.

The table lists this clonotype with a few counts. DNA of the CDR3: TGCGCCAGCAGTTTCCTGACGGATGAGACTGAAGCTTTCTTT. It specifies CASSFLTDETEAFF. V gene TRBV5-1 combines with J gene TRBJ1-1, with D unresolved. This CDR3 spans 14 amino acids. Germline V gene data show CDR1 as SGHRS and CDR2 as YFSETQ. Trimming removed 5 bases from V and 5 bases from J, with 16 bases in between.

This clonotype was detected many times. The V call is TRBV5-5, the J call TRBJ1-2; TRBD1 matches 7 bases. V shed 5 bases and J 4 bases; nucleotides not matched to a gene: 2. Germline V gene lookup returns CDR1 SGHKS and CDR2 YYEKEE (reference sequence). This CDR3 region has 12 residues. The DNA for the CDR3 is TGTGCCAGCAGTTGGGACAGCTATGGCTACACCTTC. As protein: CASSWDSYGYTF.

The gene calls are TRBV7-2 and TRBJ2-5; the match to TRBD2 covers 7 bases. The V segment lost 6 bases and the J segment 5 bases; nucleotides outside the gene matches: 9. This CDR3 is 14 amino acids long. Germline V gene lookup returns CDR1 SGHTA and CDR2 FQGNSA. The CDR3 DNA is TGTGCCAGCAGTATAAGACTAGCCCGGGAGACCCAGTACTTC. This translates into CASSIRLARETQYF. The variable domain in full, completed from reference TRBV7-2 and TRBJ2-5, reads GAGVSQSPSNKVTEKGKDVELRCDPISGHTALYWYRQSLGQGLEFLIYFQGNSAPDKSGLPSDRFSAERTGGSVSTLTIQRTQQEDSAVYLCASSIRLARETQYFGPGTRLLVL.

This clonotype was observed many times. The chain recombines TRBV20-1 with TRBJ2-3; D is possibly TRBD2 (5 bases). The CDR3 has 14 residues. With 3 bases removed from V and 2 bases from J, the gap between germline ends came to 12 bases. Germline V CDR1 and CDR2: DFQATT, SNEGSKA (reference sequence). The CDR3 loop is CSASEGLNTDTQYF. CDR3 DNA sequence: TGCAGTGCTAGCGAAGGACTTAACACAGATACGCAGTATTTT.

This clonotype was picked up a small number of times. This rearrangement joins TRBV12-3 or TRBV12-4 to TRBJ2-3; no definite D call. This CDR3 has 14 residues. The ends were cut back, 5 bases at V and 6 bases at J, with 15 bases in the middle. The CDR3: CASSLSATRDTQYF. Written as DNA, the CDR3 is TGTGCCAGCAGTCTCTCTGCTACGCGGGATACGCAGTATTTT.

The V and J genes are TRBV5-4 and TRBJ2-1, with D tentatively TRBD2 (6 bases). CDR3 length: 15 amino acids. With 6 bases removed from V and 5 bases from J, the gap between germline ends came to 18 bases. The germline V gene has CDR1 SGHNT and CDR2 YYREEE (reference sequence). CDR3 residues: CASIISGSPDNEQFF. The CDR3 DNA reads TGTGCCAGCATCATCTCCGGGAGTCCCGACAATGAGCAGTTCTTC.

This clonotype was picked up a small number of times. The chain couples TRBV27 to TRBJ1-5; 10 bases align to TRBD1. The CDR3 contains 17 residues. Germline lookup yields CDR1 MNHEY and CDR2 SMNVEV (reference sequence). V shed 5 bases, J shed 4 bases, and the junction held 11 bases outside the gene matches. CDR3 in amino acids: CASSLLWDRGRNQPQHF. The CDR3 DNA reads TGTGCCAGCAGTCTACTTTGGGACAGGGGTCGGAATCAGCCCCAGCATTTT.

This clonotype was seen a few times. The chain is built from TRBV18 and TRBJ2-6; 8 bases are a match to TRBD1. Per germline, CDR1 KGHSH and CDR2 LQKENI. The trim removed 5 bases at V and 0 bases at J, leaving 6 bases unmatched. The CDR3 has 17 amino acids. CDR3 sequence: CASSSRTGNSGANVLTF. Here the CDR3 DNA reads TGTGCCAGCTCATCCCGGACAGGGAACTCTGGGGCCAACGTCCTGACTTTC.

This clonotype was seen a few times. The chain couples TRBV7-6 to TRBJ2-3; 10 bases are shared with TRBD2. This CDR3 region has 14 residues. From germline, CDR1 is SGHVS and CDR2 FNYEAQ. Unmatched junction bases numbered 7, after V lost 8 bases and J lost 5 bases. The CDR3 region has the DNA TGTGCCAGCGGGAGCGGGGGGGCCATAGATACGCAGTATTTT. Amino acid sequence: CASGSGGAIDTQYF.

The rearrangement links TRBV10-3 to TRBJ1-5; D not resolved. Trimming pared 3 bases from V and 7 bases from J, leaving 7 bases between. CDR1 ENHRY and CDR2 SYGVKD come from the germline V gene. The CDR3 loop spans 12 amino acids. CDR3 protein: CAISDPNQPQHF. The CDR3 DNA reads as TGTGCCATCAGTGACCCCAACCAGCCCCAGCATTTT.

This clonotype was counted between two and nine times. This rearrangement joins TRBV7-2 to TRBJ2-3; possibly TRBD2 for D (5 bases). The length of the CDR3 is 16 residues. The V gene's germline CDR1 is SGHTA and CDR2 FQGNSA. V lost 1 base to trimming and J lost 0 bases, with 11 bases between them. The CDR3 DNA reads TGTGCCAGCAGCTTAGAGCGGATGTCTAGCACAGATACGCAGTATTTT. Its translation is CASSLERMSSTDTQYF. Full variable domain (rest looked up from reference TRBV7-2 and TRBJ2-3): GAGVSQSPSNKVTEKGKDVELRCDPISGHTALYWYRQSLGQGLEFLIYFQGNSAPDKSGLPSDRFSAERTGGSVSTLTIQRTQQEDSAVYLCASSLERMSSTDTQYFGPGTRLTVL.

This sequence joins TRBV12-3 or TRBV12-4 and TRBJ2-7, with TRBD2 matching 11 bases. The CDR3 extends over 17 amino acids. Unmatched junction bases numbered 19, after V lost 5 bases and J lost 10 bases. In nucleotides, the CDR3 is TGTGCCAGCAGTCCGCTAGTGGGGAGAACTAGCGGGGGACGTCAGTACTTC. Protein sequence: CASSPLVGRTSGGRQYF.

The genes are TRBV12-3 or TRBV12-4 and TRBJ2-7, with D maybe TRBD1 (5 bases). Trimming took off 4 bases at V and 4 bases at J, with 20 bases between the two ends. The CDR3 length is 16 residues. Here the CDR3 reads CASSWGPGSGFYEQYF. The CDR3 DNA is TGTGCCAGCAGTTGGGGCCCAGGGTCTGGCTTTTACGAGCAGTACTTC.

This clonotype has more than one count but fewer than ten. V gene TRBV12-3 or TRBV12-4 combines with J gene TRBJ1-4, with D unresolved. V gave up 5 bases and J gave up 7 bases, with 8 bases separating them. The CDR3 spans 12 residues. CDR3 residues: CASSGPGEKLFF. CDR3 nucleotide sequence: TGTGCCAGCAGTGGCCCAGGTGAAAAACTGTTTTTT.

There are a few counts of this clonotype. The genes are TRBV4-2 and TRBJ2-7, with no clear D. With 0 bases removed from V and 3 bases from J, the gap between germline ends came to 9 bases. This CDR3 is built from 14 residues. From germline, CDR1 is LGHNA and CDR2 YNFKEQ. The CDR3 is CASSQEPSIYEQYF. CDR3 DNA: TGTGCCAGCAGCCAAGAGCCCTCCATCTACGAGCAGTACTTC.

The chain has TRBV20-1 and TRBJ2-7; 10 nucleotides agree with TRBD2. Germline loops: CDR1 DFQATT, CDR2 SNEGSKA (reference sequence). V gave up 5 bases and J gave up 6 bases; unmatched junction bases: 13. The CDR3 totals 15 residues. Here the CDR3 reads CSAPGAASGRSEQYF. For the CDR3, the DNA is TGCAGTGCTCCCGGGGCCGCTAGCGGGAGATCCGAGCAGTACTTC.

Only a few counts were recorded for this clonotype. This chain joins TRBV12-3 or TRBV12-4 and TRBJ1-1; D unresolved. Trimming took 6 bases from V and 0 from J, leaving 14 bases between them. The CDR3 is 15 amino acids. In DNA, the CDR3 is TGTGCCAGCAGCCCGAAGCTGGGGTTGAACACTGAAGCTTTCTTT. This codes for CASSPKLGLNTEAFF.

The sample holds a few counts of this clonotype. The chain uses TRBV9 and TRBJ2-3, with a possible D match to TRBD2 (5 bases). The V gene's germline CDR1 is SGDLS and CDR2 YYNGEE. Trimming cost V 3 bases and J 4 bases, with 15 bases left between them. The CDR3 sequence is 15 residues long. The CDR3 nucleotides are TGTGCCAGCAGCGCTTGGAAGGGAGCGGCAGATACGCAGTATTTT. Protein sequence: CASSAWKGAADTQYF. Full variable domain (outside the CDR3, taken from reference TRBV9 and TRBJ2-3): DSGVTQTPKHLITATGQRVTLRCSPRSGDLSVYWYQQSLDQGLQFLIQYYNGEERAKGNILERFSAQQFPDLHSELNLSSLELGDSALYFCASSAWKGAADTQYFGPGTRLTVL.

The chain uses TRBV20-1 and TRBJ2-2; tentatively, D is TRBD1 or TRBD2 (5 bases each). Germline V gene lookup returns CDR1 DFQATT and CDR2 SNEGSKA (reference sequence). V was clipped by 6 bases and J by 3 bases, with 20 bases between them. This CDR3 contains 16 residues. This CDR3 reads CSADRSRDHHTGELFF. In DNA form, the CDR3 reads TGCAGTGCCGACCGATCCCGGGACCATCACACCGGGGAGCTGTTTTTT.

This clonotype was detected only a few times. This chain links TRBV15 with TRBJ1-2; no firm D call. V shed 3 bases and J shed 6 bases, with 5 bases lying between them. This CDR3 has 11 amino acids. The germline CDR1 and CDR2 sequences are LNHNV and YYDKDF (reference sequence). The CDR3 region has the DNA TGTGCCACCAGCAGTTACAATGGCTACACCTTC. The encoded protein is CATSSYNGYTF.

The rearrangement joins TRBV9 to TRBJ2-3; 7 nucleotides line up with TRBD2. J gave up 5 bases and V 2 bases, and 5 bases lay outside the gene matches. The CDR3 has 14 amino acids. CDR1 and CDR2 from the germline V gene are SGDLS and YYNGEE. The DNA for the CDR3 is TGTGCCAGCAGCGTGGGCGGGGGTAAAGATACGCAGTATTTT. Translation gives CASSVGGGKDTQYF.

The chain is built from TRBV5-1 and TRBJ2-3, with 12 bases identical to TRBD2. Germline V gene data show CDR1 as SGHRS and CDR2 as YFSETQ. The CDR3 is made up of 16 amino acids. The V segment lost 3 bases and the J segment 7 bases; nucleotides outside the gene matches: 9. Here the CDR3 reads CASSSALAGGIYTQYF. CDR3 in DNA: TGCGCCAGCAGCTCCGCACTAGCGGGGGGAATATATACGCAGTATTTT.

This chain joins TRBV6-2 or TRBV6-3 and TRBJ1-1; D call uncertain. The germline V gene encodes CDR1 MNHEY and CDR2 SVGEGT. Trimming removed 6 bases at V and 4 bases at J, with 12 bases between. The CDR3 is made up of 13 amino acids. CDR3 region: CASRSIEGTEAFF. The CDR3 region has the DNA TGTGCCAGCAGATCAATCGAGGGCACTGAAGCTTTCTTT.

In this sample, this clonotype turned up a few times. V is TRBV5-1 and J is TRBJ1-2, with a tentative D call TRBD1 (6 bases). CDR1 and CDR2 from the germline V gene are SGHRS and YFSETQ. This CDR3 spans 11 amino acids. Trimming took 4 bases from V and 14 from J, leaving 15 bases between them. CDR3 DNA: TGCGCCAGCAGCCATGACAGGCGACGGACCTTC. Amino acids: CASSHDRRRTF.